This is a list of T cell receptor beta chains from one sample in a study of blood T cell repertoires in COVID-19. The data were produced by immunoSEQ multiplex PCR, yet TCRdb's version contains in-frame clones alone and is incomplete. The sample has about 300,000 clones; just over 85% are singletons. The sequenced sample consisted of PBMCs or T cells enriched from blood (not recorded which). These TCRs come from a man aged 30 to 45 who had recovered from COVID-19. Each CDR3 is given with its conserved first and last residue.

CASSIAEGLLTDTQYF | TRBJ2-3 | TRBV19
CASSLGTGVFYEQYF | TRBJ2-7 | TRBV7-8
CASSSSGSQYNEQFF | TRBJ2-1 | TRBV7-9
CARSGGQLDEQFF | TRBJ2-1 | TRBV30
CSASYRARMNTEAFF | TRBJ1-1 | TRBV20-1
CASSPDYRGTQYF | TRBJ2-5 | TRBV2
CAWSTSRVF | TRBJ1-2 | TRBV30
CASSTGSTQYF | TRBJ2-3 | TRBV7-2
CASSEVQGDTYEQYF | TRBJ2-7 | TRBV6-1
CASRGLQGKEQYF | TRBJ2-7 | TRBV19
CASSLASEFTYEQYF | TRBJ2-7 | TRBV11-1
CASSVRGGDEQFF | TRBJ2-1 | TRBV6-1
CATSTFGAGEQYF | TRBJ2-7 | TRBV15
CASSQNHPPDRATYEQYF | TRBJ2-7 | TRBV4-1
CASSPISGRGQETQYF | TRBJ2-5 | TRBV4-1
CASSLEGGQEQYF | TRBJ2-7 | TRBV7-2
CASSYGGRGADTQYF | TRBJ2-3 | TRBV6-5
CASSFQNEQFF | TRBJ2-1 | TRBV7-6